This record looks at one T cell receptor (beta chain) sequence and its context. The target antigen is unknown. The CDR3 has 14 residues. V gave up 5 bases and J gave up 5 bases, with 12 bases separating them. CDR1 is SEHNR and CDR2 is FQNEAQ in the germline V gene (reference sequence). This record comes from a study of response to subunit inactivated influenza vaccine. Findings and caveats of the study: Authors suggested seasonal influenza vaccinations each recruit few new T cells.

TCRdb analysed the RT-PCR reads with MiXCR anew, one entry per CDR3 protein. The table includes 430,000 or so distinct CDR3 sequences, about a tenth detected once. The source material was PBMCs from blood, sampled 45 days after vaccination. J is TRBJ2-2 and V is TRBV7-9, with D possibly matching TRBD1 (6 bases). This receptor was identified in a man aged 50 or older who received an inactivated influenza vaccine. The CDR3 here is CASSLQGSTGELFF. Written as DNA, the CDR3 is TGTGCCAGCAGCCTTCAGGGGTCGACCGGGGAGCTGTTTTTT.